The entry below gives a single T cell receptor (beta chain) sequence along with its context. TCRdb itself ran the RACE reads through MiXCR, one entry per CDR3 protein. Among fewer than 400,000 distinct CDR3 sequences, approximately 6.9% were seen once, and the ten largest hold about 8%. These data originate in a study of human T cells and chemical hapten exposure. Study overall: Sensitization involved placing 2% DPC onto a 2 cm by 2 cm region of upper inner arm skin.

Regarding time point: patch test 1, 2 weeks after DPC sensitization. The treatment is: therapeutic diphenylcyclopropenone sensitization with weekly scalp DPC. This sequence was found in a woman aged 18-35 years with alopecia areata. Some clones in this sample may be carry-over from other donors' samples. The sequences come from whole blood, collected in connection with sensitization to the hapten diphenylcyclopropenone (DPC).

CDR3 DNA sequence: TGCAGCGTTGAGAATCGGCGGCGCAACAATGGCTACACCTTC. It specifies CSVENRRRNNGYTF. The chain uses TRBV29-1 and TRBJ1-2, with D uncertain. The germline V gene encodes CDR1 SQVTM and CDR2 ANQGSEA. The CDR3 length is 14 residues. The V end was cut by 3 bases, the J end by 6 bases, with 17 bases between.